This entry lists 3 T cell receptor beta chains sequenced from one sample in a study of patients and donors after allogeneic stem cell transplantation (dated by TCRdb to the early 2020s). Libraries were built with RT-PCR. Sequenced on a NextSeq 550. TCRdb reworked the public reads: Q25 trimming with fastp, MiXCR clone assembly, productive beta chains retained. Each record represents a unique CDR3 protein, reported with the most common genes and DNA among its rows. The sample table records 390,000 or so distinct CDR3 sequences; approximately 16% of these occur just once. The ten largest clones take up 7% to 7.5% of the sample. Input material: blood, either unsorted or a sorted T cell fraction (not recorded which). The receptors here all came from a human donor who was either an allogeneic HSCT recipient or a stem cell or donor lymphocyte infusion donor (not recorded which). It is not recorded whose cells these are; they may come from a transplant donor.

Worth noting for this clonotype: Its ends do not fully match the called genes, so a read error is possible. This rearrangement joins TRBV7-6 to TRBJ1-1; no definite D call. The CDR3 loop spans 14 amino acids. From germline, CDR1 is SGHVS and CDR2 FNYEAQ. The CDR3 nucleotides are TGTGCCAGCAGCTTAGGTACGGGGAACTCTGAAGCTTTCTTT. Residues: CASSLGTGNSEAFF.

The V call is TRBV24-1, the J call TRBJ2-5; D is uncertain. The ends were cut back, 4 bases at V and 5 bases at J, with 7 bases in the middle. The CDR3 length is 12 residues. Germline V gives CDR1 KGHDR, CDR2 SFDVKD. This CDR3 reads CATSDPRETQYF. CDR3 DNA sequence: TGTGCCACCAGTGACCCACGGGAGACCCAGTACTTC.

Many counts were recorded for this clonotype. This chain connects TRBV29-1 to TRBJ1-3; D unresolved. Trimming took 4 bases from V and 4 from J, leaving 5 bases between them. The CDR3 totals 11 residues. CDR1 and CDR2 (germline): SQVTM, ANQGSEA. The CDR3 here is CSVAVGNTIYF. Written as DNA, the CDR3 is TGCAGCGTTGCGGTGGGAAACACCATATATTTT.